This entry features one TCR beta chain sequence. This sample was included in a study of blood T cell repertoires in COVID-19. Study information: The United States, Italy and Spain supplied acute and convalescent COVID-19 samples.

This CDR3 is 11 amino acids long. The germline V gene has CDR1 DFQATT and CDR2 SNEGSKA (reference sequence). The J segment lost 9 bases and the V segment lost 7 bases, leaving 8 bases of the junction unmatched. Generated by immunoSEQ multiplex PCR, the TCRdb table keeps only in-frame clones and is missing some. The sample yields some 16,000 clones, more than 75% seen once. This sequence was found in a human donor with active COVID-19. The donor label of this sample is uncertain. The chain has TRBV20-1 and TRBJ1-1, with 7 positions matching TRBD1. The material sequenced was peripheral blood. CDR3 residues: CSGAGQMKAFF. DNA of the CDR3: TGCAGTGGGGCGGGACAGATGAAAGCTTTCTTT.